This T cell receptor (beta chain) came from a study of blood T cell repertoires in COVID-19. Libraries were prepared by immunoSEQ multiplex PCR; TCRdb keeps only in-frame clonotypes and omits some of them. This sample has 160,000 or so clones, with approximately 81% found just once. Two negative PCRs, clearance, or symptom resolution had been documented for recovered Cohort 3 donors. The clonotype originates from a woman aged 45-60 years who had recovered from COVID-19. Sequenced input: PBMCs or T cells enriched from blood (not recorded which).

The CDR3 spells CASSLQGRGTDTQYF. The CDR3 region has the DNA TGTGCCAGTAGCCTACAGGGGAGAGGCACAGATACGCAGTATTTT. V and J are TRBV19 and TRBJ2-3, with 7 bases that match TRBD1. The CDR3 has 15 residues. Germline assignment: CDR1 LNHDA and CDR2 SQIVND (reference sequence). V gave up 6 bases and J gave up 1 base; unmatched junction bases: 7.